The present T cell receptor beta chain was sequenced within a study of PD-L1 blockade in urothelial cancer. Whole-study context: Atezolizumab was started by patients at some point between 2014 and 2015 at 1,200 mg intravenously every 3 weeks. Male sex and bladder-origin urothelial cancer were recorded for twenty-five of 29 patients. Each participant's history included 0 to 3 prior chemotherapy regimens. Counts from blood samples showed a median of approximately 150,000 T cells.

Documented time point: pretreatment peripheral blood. Germline V gives CDR1 SGHTA, CDR2 FQGNSA. This CDR3 has 14 residues. The J segment lost 6 bases and the V segment lost 5 bases, leaving 5 bases of the junction unmatched. Sequencing used immunoSEQ multiplex PCR; TCRdb keeps in-frame clones, though not all of them. The data contain about 55,000 clones, approximately 77% of them seen just once; the ten biggest clones take up under 4.5%. The receptor comes from a man in his 70s with urothelial cancer. The genes are TRBV7-2 and TRBJ2-1, with 9 bases lining up with TRBD2. Sequenced material: PBMCs, taken around atezolizumab (anti-PD-L1) treatment. CDR3 nucleotides: TGTGCCAGCAGCCTTAGCGGGAGAGGCAATGAGCAGTTCTTC. Translation gives CASSLSGRGNEQFF.